These 4 T cell receptor beta chains were sequenced from one sample in a study of cytomegalovirus exposure and HLA in healthy donors. Vbeta (60) and Jbeta (13) primers were used in the PCR. Assay: immunoSEQ multiplex PCR; the TCRdb copy retains only in-frame clones and omits some. The sample includes about 180,000 clones, about 81% of them seen just once. Sequenced input: PBMCs. The source of these receptors is a woman aged 25 to 39 in good health and CMV-seronegative.

Comments on this clone: Mismatch with germline at one junction end may stem from a read error. The chain couples TRBV27 to TRBJ1-2; D perhaps matches TRBD1 (6 bases). This CDR3 has 12 amino acids. Looked up from germline, CDR1 is MNHEY and CDR2 is SMNVEV (reference sequence). This CDR3 reads CAISTGSYGYTF. As DNA, the CDR3 is TGTGCCATCAGTACAGGGAGCTATGGCTACACCTTC.

This chain uses TRBV11-2 with TRBJ2-5; 7 nucleotides match TRBD1. This CDR3 comprises 15 residues. Trimming at V came to 4 bases and at J to 5 bases, leaving 10 bases not matched to a gene. CDR1 is SGHAT and CDR2 is FQNNGV in the germline V gene. CDR3 region: CASSSSRDSFETQYF. In DNA form, the CDR3 reads TGTGCCAGCAGCTCGTCCCGGGACAGTTTCGAGACCCAGTACTTC.

The rearrangement joins TRBV6-6 to TRBJ1-2; the match to TRBD1 covers 8 bases. CDR3 length: 13 residues. CDR1 is MNHNY, CDR2 SVGAGI, per germline (reference sequence). J was trimmed by 8 bases and V by 10 bases; bases with no gene match: 12. The CDR3 protein is CATKAQGADGYTF. The CDR3 region has the DNA TGTGCCACAAAGGCCCAGGGGGCGGACGGCTACACCTTC.

This sequence joins TRBV19 and TRBJ1-4, with 7 nucleotides matching TRBD1. This CDR3 has 17 amino acids. Germline V lookup: CDR1 LNHDA, CDR2 SQIVND (reference sequence). With 5 bases clipped from V and 7 bases from J, the junction kept 16 bases outside the gene matches. The chain's CDR3 is CASSQAPTTGRSEKLFF. CDR3 nucleotides: TGTGCCAGTAGTCAAGCCCCGACGACAGGGAGGAGTGAAAAACTGTTTTTT. The full variable domain, its missing parts supplied by reference TRBV19 and TRBJ1-4, is DGGITQSPKYLFRKEGQNVTLSCEQNLNHDAMYWYRQDPGQGLRLIYYSQIVNDFQKGDIAEGYSVSREKKESFPLTVTSAQKNPTAFYLCASSQAPTTGRSEKLFFGSGTQLSVL.